At least ten counts were recorded for the clone carrying this T cell receptor beta chain. Its target is unknown. RNA transcripts provided the source from which TCR beta CDR3 regions were amplified. HTBI primers were the set used in a first-round RT-PCR of the TCR CDR3. TCRdb re-derived calls from the multiplex PCR reads in MiXCR, one entry per CDR3 protein. The repertoire holds under 300,000 distinct CDR3 sequences, with nearly 15% as singletons. The sample is drawn from a study of T cells in Graves' hyperthyroidism and ophthalmopathy. General study findings and limits: It was a median roughly 6.5 months before onset that the model predicted ophthalmopathy.

The CDR3 sequence is 12 residues long. Trimming removed 1 base from V and 13 bases from J, with 11 bases in between. The germline V gene has CDR1 SGHTA and CDR2 FQGNSA. Pregnant or lactating patients were excluded, as were those with uncontrolled infection or other autoimmune disease. Source material: blood. The receptor was derived from a woman aged 50 to 60 with Graves' hyperthyroidism that later progressed to Graves' ophthalmopathy. This chain uses TRBV7-2 with TRBJ2-1; the D is unclear. CDR3 DNA: TGTGCCAGCAGCTTAGATAGTGGTACCCAGTTCTTC. Translated, it gives CASSLDSGTQFF.